The rows below give T cell receptor beta chains drawn from one sample of a study of molecular identifiers for immune sequencing clone quantification. MiXCR was run by TCRdb on the PCR reads, yielding one entry per CDR3 protein. The repertoire consists of hundreds of thousands of distinct CDR3 sequences, with roughly 23% occurring once and the leading ten covering 0.6% to 0.9%. The sample comprised naive CD8+ T cells from blood, with Jurkat cell RNA spiked in. These receptors all stem from a human donor in good health. Some libraries in this study had Jurkat cell RNA spiked in. Each CDR3 is given with its conserved first and last residue. Fields, in order: CDR3 length, V gene, D gene, J gene, clone size, CDR3 DNA, CDR3 protein. D genes are given only for firm matches. Clone size is stated in some rows and not others, as once, few, many or a class when expanded.

16	TRBV19	TRBD2	TRBJ2-3	few	TGTGCCAGTAGCCCGCCCCCGCGGGAGAGCACAGATACGCAGTATTTT	CASSPPPRESTDTQYF
11	TRBV7-3	NA	TRBJ2-1	NA	TGTGCCAGCAGCACAAACAATGAGCAGTTCTTC	CASSTNNEQFF
15	TRBV4-2	NA	TRBJ1-4	few	TGTGCCAGTAGGGCGCCAGTGTCAACTAATGAAAAACTGTTTTTT	CASRAPVSTNEKLFF
13	TRBV30	TRBD2	TRBJ2-7	NA	TGTGCCTGGACCACTAGCGGGAGGCGCGAGCAGTACTTC	CAWTTSGRREQYF
17	TRBV28	TRBD1	TRBJ2-4	many	TGTGCCAGCAGTCCCCTCCGACAGGGTCTAGCCAAAAACATTCAGTACTTC	CASSPLRQGLAKNIQYF
17	TRBV18	TRBD1	TRBJ2-7	NA	TGTGCCAGCTCACCACCGATTGTCGGGACAGCAACCTACGAGCAGTACTTC	CASSPPIVGTATYEQYF
14	TRBV27	TRBD2	TRBJ2-1	NA	TGTGCCAGCAGCGTACTAGCGGTCTACAATGAGCAGTTCTTC	CASSVLAVYNEQFF
17	TRBV11-2	NA	TRBJ2-7	NA	TGTGCCAGCAGCTTAGTGAAGAGAGGGGGGCGCGGTAGCGAGCAGTACTTC	CASSLVKRGGRGSEQYF
13	TRBV29-1	TRBD1	TRBJ1-6	many	TGCAGCGTTGTTCCAGGGGGAAACTCACCCCTCCACTTT	CSVVPGGNSPLHF
16	TRBV20-1	NA	TRBJ2-3	few	TGCAGTGCTAGAGAGGGATACTACCGAGCCGCAGATACGCAGTATTTT	CSAREGYYRAADTQYF
16	TRBV6-1	NA	TRBJ1-5	few	TGTGCCAGCAGTGCCCCGAGGAACAGTCCTAATCAGCCCCAGCATTTT	CASSAPRNSPNQPQHF
16	TRBV11-2	TRBD2	TRBJ2-1	many	TGTGCCAGCAGCTTACCCCGGACTAGCGGGACGAATGAGCAGTTCTTC	CASSLPRTSGTNEQFF
15	TRBV2	TRBD2	TRBJ2-1	many	TGTGCCAGCAGTTGGACTAGCGGGTCCTACAATGAGCAGTTCTTC	CASSWTSGSYNEQFF
13	TRBV15	NA	TRBJ1-3	NA	TGTGCCACCAGCAGAGATCGGGGTAACACCATATATTTT	CATSRDRGNTIYF